The rows below give T cell receptor beta chains drawn from one sample of a study of blood T cell repertoires in COVID-19. TCRdb's table, derived via immunoSEQ multiplex PCR, lists solely in-frame clones and lacks some. There are a few hundred thousand clones in the sample; roughly 89% occur only once, and roughly a tenth lies in the top ten. Sequences were obtained from PBMCs or T cells enriched from blood (not recorded which). These receptors came from a woman aged 45-65 years who had recovered from COVID-19. The CDR3 runs from the conserved cysteine through the conserved F or W. Fields, in order: clone size, V gene, J gene, D gene, CDR3 DNA, CDR3 protein. The D gene is left open where the match is weak. The size of a clone is reported for some rows only, either as once, few or many, or as a class for expanded clones.

>.|TRBV12-1|TRBJ1-2|.
TGTGCCAGCTGCGCAGGGGACTATGGCTACACCTTC
CASCAGDYGYTF
>.|TRBV29-1|TRBJ2-7|TRBD1
TGCAGCGTTGTGGGACAGACCTACGAGCAGTACTTC
CSVVGQTYEQYF
>.|TRBV4-1|TRBJ1-5|.
TGCGCCAGCAGCCCTGAGGACAGCCTCGGGCAGCCCCAGCATTTT
CASSPEDSLGQPQHF
>.|TRBV28|TRBJ1-2|TRBD1
TGTGCCAGCAGCCCGGGACAGGGGGTTGGTGGCTACACCTTC
CASSPGQGVGGYTF
>.|TRBV5-1|TRBJ2-7|.
TGCGCCAGCAGCTTGGCGTCTGGGAGGCAGTACTTC
CASSLASGRQYF
>.|TRBV27|TRBJ1-6|.
TGTGCCAGCAGTTTCACGGGAGAGCGTTCACCCCTCCACTTT
CASSFTGERSPLHF
>few|TRBV7-2|TRBJ1-2|.
TGTGCCAGCAGCTTTTCGCGGGGTAGCTATGGCTACACCTTC
CASSFSRGSYGYTF
>.|TRBV4-1|TRBJ2-2|TRBD2
TGCGCCAGCAGCCCCCTTGGGAGGGATACCGGGGAGCTGTTTTTT
CASSPLGRDTGELFF
>.|TRBV4-3|TRBJ1-2|.
TGCGCCAGCAGCCAAGATCGGGCAGGGGATGGCTACACCTTC
CASSQDRAGDGYTF
>once|TRBV13|TRBJ2-1|TRBD2
TGTGCCAGCAGCCATAAGGGACTAGCGGGGCTTAATGAGCAGTTCTTC
CASSHKGLAGLNEQFF
>.|TRBV2|TRBJ2-6|TRBD2
TGTGCCAGACAGACTAGCGGGAGCTCTGGGGCCAACGTCCTGACTTTC
CARQTSGSSGANVLTF
>once|TRBV7-3|TRBJ2-2|TRBD1
TGTGCCAGCAGCTTACAGACAGGGGCCGGGGAGCTGTTTTTT
CASSLQTGAGELFF
>.|TRBV7-2|TRBJ1-2|.
TGTGCCAGCAGCTTGGGGCAGGGGACAGGCTACACCTTC
CASSLGQGTGYTF
>.|TRBV24-1|TRBJ2-5|.
TGTGCCACCAGTGACCCACGGACACCCGAGAAAGAGACCCAGTACTTC
CATSDPRTPEKETQYF
>.|TRBV10-3|TRBJ1-2|TRBD1
TGTGCCATCAGCCCGACAGGGGGCCTGGGCTACACCTTC
CAISPTGGLGYTF
>once|TRBV2|TRBJ2-1|TRBD2
TGTGCCAGCAGTGTGGGGACTAGCGGAGACGAGCAGTTCTTC
CASSVGTSGDEQFF
>.|TRBV30|TRBJ2-5|.
TGTGCCTGGAGTTCGCGTCAGACCCAGTACTTC
CAWSSRQTQYF
>.|TRBV6-5|TRBJ1-6|.
TGTGCCAGCAGTTACGGGGGGGGCCTAAGGAATTCACCCCTCCACTTT
CASSYGGGLRNSPLHF
>.|TRBV2|TRBJ1-1|.
TGTGCCAGCAGTTTTCAGGGTCAGAACACTGAAGCTTTCTTT
CASSFQGQNTEAFF